This T cell receptor beta chain was profiled in a study of blood T cells in healthy people across ages. On the study more broadly: Roughly one uniquely barcoded beta molecule per two T cells was captured.

Trimming took off 6 bases at V and 0 bases at J, with 14 bases between the two ends. In germline, CDR1 is SGHRS, CDR2 YFSETQ. This CDR3 contains 15 residues. This clonotype was counted between two and nine times. A J-beta primer mix and a sample-barcoded 5' primer were used in a second PCR of roughly 7 to 12 cycles. TCRdb processed the 5' RACE reads anew with MiXCR; each CDR3 protein has one entry. The profile shows hundreds of thousands of distinct CDR3 sequences, about 54% of them singletons. Sample: blood. This chain uses TRBV5-1 with TRBJ2-3, with D maybe TRBD1 (5 bases). This TCR was sampled from a man between 60 and 75 years old in good health. The CDR3 DNA follows: TGCGCCAGCAACACAGGAGATACTAGCACAGATACGCAGTATTTT. Protein sequence: CASNTGDTSTDTQYF.